This TCR beta chain was identified during a study of CD8+ T cells in alopecia areata. Of note for this clone: Its antigen is undetermined.

General study results and limits: Researchers report lesional scalp, most notably alopecia totalis/universalis, outstripped normal scalp in clonality. Scalp specimens additionally yield sequences from normal skin's resident alphabeta T cells.

Treatment defined: oral pan-JAK inhibitor, 5-10 mg twice daily. RNA was extracted and reverse transcribed into cDNA as the sequencing template. Clones were sequenced by immunoSEQ multiplex PCR, and TCRdb holds only the in-frame ones, with some missing. The sample holds 200,000 or so clones, nearly 60% seen once. The receptor was isolated from a human donor with alopecia areata. The source material was CD4+ T cells sorted from blood, sampled at week 24, from a patient treated with tofacitinib.

CDR3 in amino acids: CAINRNSGGSSYNEQFF. In DNA, the CDR3 is TGTGCCATCAACAGGAATAGCGGGGGTAGCTCCTACAATGAGCAGTTCTTC. The rearrangement links TRBV10-3 to TRBJ2-1, with 9 bases that match TRBD2. CDR3 length: 17 residues. Germline trimming cut 7 bases from V and 0 bases from J; bases unmatched to any gene: 10. Germline loops: CDR1 ENHRY, CDR2 SYGVKD.